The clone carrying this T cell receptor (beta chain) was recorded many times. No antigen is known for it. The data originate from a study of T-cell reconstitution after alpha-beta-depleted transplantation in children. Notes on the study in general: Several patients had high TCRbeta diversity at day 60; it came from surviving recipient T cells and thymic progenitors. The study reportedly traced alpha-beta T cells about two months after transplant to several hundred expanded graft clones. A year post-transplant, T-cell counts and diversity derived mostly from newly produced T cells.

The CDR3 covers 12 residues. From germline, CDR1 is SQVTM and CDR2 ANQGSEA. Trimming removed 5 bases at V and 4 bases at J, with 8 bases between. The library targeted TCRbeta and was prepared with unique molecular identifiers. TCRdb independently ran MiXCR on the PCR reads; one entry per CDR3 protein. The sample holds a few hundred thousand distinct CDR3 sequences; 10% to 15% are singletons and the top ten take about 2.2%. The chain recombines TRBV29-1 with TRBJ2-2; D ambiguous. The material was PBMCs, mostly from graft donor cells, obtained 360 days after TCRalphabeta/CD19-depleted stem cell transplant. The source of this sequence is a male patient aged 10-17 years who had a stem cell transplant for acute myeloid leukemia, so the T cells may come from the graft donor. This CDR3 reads CSVRVGTGELFF. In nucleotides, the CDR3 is TGCAGCGTTCGGGTGGGCACCGGGGAGCTGTTTTTT.